The rows below give T cell receptor beta chains drawn from one sample of a study of blood T cell repertoires in COVID-19. TCRdb keeps only in-frame clones here, not all; method: immunoSEQ multiplex PCR. The sample carries 300,000 to 500,000 clones, around 87% recorded once. What was sequenced was PBMCs or T cells enriched from blood (not recorded which). The receptors derive from a woman aged 25 to 39 with acute COVID-19. Both conserved end residues are trimmed from each CDR3. Each record gives: D gene, clone size, V gene, J gene, CDR3 protein. A D gene is named only where the DNA matches it firmly. Expanded clones get a size class; other rows say once, few or many, or leave the size out.

d_gene: -
abundance: -
v_gene: TRBV6-1
j_gene: TRBJ1-2
CDR3aa: ASSDRSRGYGYT

d_gene: -
abundance: -
v_gene: TRBV2
j_gene: TRBJ1-2
CDR3aa: ASSEFFGDRGVNGYT

d_gene: TRBD2
abundance: -
v_gene: TRBV7-8
j_gene: TRBJ2-1
CDR3aa: ASSLGGGVKSSYNEQF

d_gene: -
abundance: -
v_gene: TRBV11-2
j_gene: TRBJ1-4
CDR3aa: ASSHSVRGFGTNEKLF

d_gene: -
abundance: -
v_gene: TRBV5-1
j_gene: TRBJ1-2
CDR3aa: ASRDFQGFHGYT

d_gene: TRBD2
abundance: once
v_gene: TRBV30
j_gene: TRBJ2-1
CDR3aa: AWSDGGGNEQF

d_gene: -
abundance: -
v_gene: TRBV5-1
j_gene: TRBJ2-7
CDR3aa: ASSVTTSSEQY

d_gene: TRBD1
abundance: -
v_gene: TRBV27
j_gene: TRBJ2-7
CDR3aa: ASSTGTGNEQY

d_gene: TRBD1
abundance: once
v_gene: TRBV12-5
j_gene: TRBJ1-5
CDR3aa: ASGLTVGQGRNQPQH

d_gene: TRBD1
abundance: -
v_gene: TRBV5-1
j_gene: TRBJ2-5
CDR3aa: ASSARPPGQGSETQY

d_gene: TRBD2
abundance: few
v_gene: TRBV24-1
j_gene: TRBJ2-1
CDR3aa: ATSDQRGGYNEQF

d_gene: -
abundance: -
v_gene: TRBV14
j_gene: TRBJ2-2
CDR3aa: ASSPRRGFGELF

d_gene: TRBD2
abundance: -
v_gene: TRBV25-1
j_gene: TRBJ2-1
CDR3aa: ASSSAGLLWNEQF

d_gene: TRBD1
abundance: -
v_gene: TRBV14
j_gene: TRBJ2-2
CDR3aa: ASSPLDRATGELF

d_gene: TRBD2
abundance: -
v_gene: TRBV5-5
j_gene: TRBJ2-2
CDR3aa: ASSLLAGGPNTGELF

d_gene: TRBD1
abundance: -
v_gene: TRBV2
j_gene: TRBJ1-6
CDR3aa: ASTLGRDRAYNSPLH

d_gene: TRBD2
abundance: -
v_gene: TRBV6-4
j_gene: TRBJ2-2
CDR3aa: ASSEAGGFTGELF

d_gene: -
abundance: few
v_gene: TRBV5-6
j_gene: TRBJ2-7
CDR3aa: ASSLYVGTMSYEQY

d_gene: -
abundance: -
v_gene: TRBV4-3
j_gene: TRBJ1-1
CDR3aa: ASSQELAVLFREAF

d_gene: -
abundance: -
v_gene: TRBV14
j_gene: TRBJ1-5
CDR3aa: ASSPNRGQPQH

d_gene: -
abundance: -
v_gene: TRBV10-2
j_gene: TRBJ1-2
CDR3aa: ASNSPDGYT

d_gene: -
abundance: -
v_gene: TRBV18
j_gene: TRBJ1-4
CDR3aa: ASSPERVGDEKLF

d_gene: -
abundance: few
v_gene: TRBV24-1
j_gene: TRBJ2-1
CDR3aa: ATSVGPPAGEQF

d_gene: -
abundance: once
v_gene: TRBV19
j_gene: TRBJ1-1
CDR3aa: ASSLGPGVNTEAF

d_gene: -
abundance: -
v_gene: TRBV7-9
j_gene: TRBJ1-1
CDR3aa: ASSETDLNTEAF

d_gene: TRBD2
abundance: -
v_gene: TRBV7-2
j_gene: TRBJ2-5
CDR3aa: ASSLATSGGARETQY

d_gene: -
abundance: -
v_gene: TRBV24-1
j_gene: TRBJ2-1
CDR3aa: ATSDLLRGLGDEQF

d_gene: -
abundance: -
v_gene: TRBV2
j_gene: TRBJ2-1
CDR3aa: ASSWASGEQF

d_gene: TRBD1
abundance: -
v_gene: TRBV30
j_gene: TRBJ1-1
CDR3aa: AWRHGGGAGRTEAF

d_gene: -
abundance: -
v_gene: TRBV6-2/TRBV6-3
j_gene: TRBJ1-3
CDR3aa: ASSYFGGRGRDTIY

d_gene: TRBD2
abundance: -
v_gene: TRBV30
j_gene: TRBJ2-3
CDR3aa: AWSGVGIAGMNTQY

d_gene: -
abundance: -
v_gene: TRBV19
j_gene: TRBJ1-1
CDR3aa: ASKIGRNLNTEAF

d_gene: TRBD1
abundance: once
v_gene: TRBV18
j_gene: TRBJ2-7
CDR3aa: ASSPKTGEDEQY

d_gene: -
abundance: once
v_gene: TRBV2
j_gene: TRBJ1-1
CDR3aa: ASSAGAGEAF

d_gene: -
abundance: -
v_gene: TRBV27
j_gene: TRBJ1-6
CDR3aa: ASSPGEIGNSPLH

d_gene: TRBD1
abundance: -
v_gene: TRBV10-3
j_gene: TRBJ1-3
CDR3aa: AISRTGEGGNTIY

d_gene: -
abundance: -
v_gene: TRBV9
j_gene: TRBJ1-6
CDR3aa: ASSVDRGGSSYNSPLH

d_gene: TRBD2
abundance: -
v_gene: TRBV3-1/TRBV3-2
j_gene: TRBJ2-1
CDR3aa: ASDAGGPHNEQF

d_gene: -
abundance: -
v_gene: TRBV7-2
j_gene: TRBJ2-1
CDR3aa: ASSLVRSEQF

d_gene: -
abundance: -
v_gene: TRBV20-1
j_gene: TRBJ1-1
CDR3aa: SATTTTEAF

d_gene: -
abundance: -
v_gene: TRBV5-1
j_gene: TRBJ1-1
CDR3aa: ASSLVTGIITEAF

d_gene: -
abundance: -
v_gene: TRBV21-1
j_gene: TRBJ2-7
CDR3aa: ASSKGGTGNHEQY

d_gene: TRBD1
abundance: -
v_gene: TRBV19
j_gene: TRBJ1-5
CDR3aa: ASTVDRLGQPQH

d_gene: -
abundance: -
v_gene: TRBV19
j_gene: TRBJ2-7
CDR3aa: ASSQDTSYEQY

d_gene: TRBD2
abundance: once
v_gene: TRBV6-4
j_gene: TRBJ2-1
CDR3aa: ASSVKRGAYNEQF

d_gene: -
abundance: -
v_gene: TRBV7-3
j_gene: TRBJ1-1
CDR3aa: ASSLIGNTEAF

d_gene: TRBD2
abundance: -
v_gene: TRBV11-3
j_gene: TRBJ2-5
CDR3aa: ASSLGTSGEETQY

d_gene: TRBD1
abundance: -
v_gene: TRBV5-1
j_gene: TRBJ2-1
CDR3aa: ASSSGTGQYNEQF

d_gene: TRBD1
abundance: -
v_gene: TRBV3-1/TRBV3-2
j_gene: TRBJ2-7
CDR3aa: ASSQESRGPREQY

d_gene: -
abundance: few
v_gene: TRBV10-3
j_gene: TRBJ2-1
CDR3aa: AISESGGRGPYNEQF

d_gene: -
abundance: -
v_gene: TRBV18
j_gene: TRBJ1-1
CDR3aa: ASSQIPNRAMNTEAF

d_gene: TRBD1
abundance: -
v_gene: TRBV6-5
j_gene: TRBJ1-5
CDR3aa: ASSYSFRGHQPQH

d_gene: TRBD1
abundance: -
v_gene: TRBV6-5
j_gene: TRBJ1-2
CDR3aa: ASTHSGGGGYGYT

d_gene: -
abundance: -
v_gene: TRBV6-2/TRBV6-3
j_gene: TRBJ2-7
CDR3aa: ASSYEVGYEQY

d_gene: TRBD1
abundance: -
v_gene: TRBV19
j_gene: TRBJ2-7
CDR3aa: ASSIQTGGYEQY

d_gene: TRBD1
abundance: once
v_gene: TRBV7-2
j_gene: TRBJ1-2
CDR3aa: ASSLNRGQSGYT